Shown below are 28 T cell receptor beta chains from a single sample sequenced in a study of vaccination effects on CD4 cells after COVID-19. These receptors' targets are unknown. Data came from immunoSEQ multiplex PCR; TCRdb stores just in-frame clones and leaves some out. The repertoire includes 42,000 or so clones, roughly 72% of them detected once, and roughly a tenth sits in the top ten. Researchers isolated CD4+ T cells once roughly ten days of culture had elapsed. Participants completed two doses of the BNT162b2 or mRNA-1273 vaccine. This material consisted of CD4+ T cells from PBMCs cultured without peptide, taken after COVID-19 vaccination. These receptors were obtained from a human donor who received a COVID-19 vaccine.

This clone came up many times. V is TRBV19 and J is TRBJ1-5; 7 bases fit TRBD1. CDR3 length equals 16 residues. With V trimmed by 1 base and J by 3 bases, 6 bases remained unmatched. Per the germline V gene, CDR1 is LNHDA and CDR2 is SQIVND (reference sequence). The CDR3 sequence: CASSIVRGGTNQPQHF. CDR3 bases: TGTGCCAGTAGTATAGTCAGGGGGGGAACCAATCAGCCCCAGCATTTT.

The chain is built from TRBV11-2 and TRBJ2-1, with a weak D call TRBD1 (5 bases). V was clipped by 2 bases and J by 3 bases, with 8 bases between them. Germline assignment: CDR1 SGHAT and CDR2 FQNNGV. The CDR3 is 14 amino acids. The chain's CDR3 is CASSLSGIYNEQFF. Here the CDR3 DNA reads TGTGCCAGCAGCTTATCAGGGATCTACAATGAGCAGTTCTTC.

As DNA, the CDR3 is TGCAGCGTCGCCACCACACGAAACAGGGGACCCTATGGCTACACCTTC. Its protein product is CSVATTRNRGPYGYTF. The chain carries TRBV29-1 and TRBJ1-2, with TRBD1 identical over 7 bases. V was pared by 6 bases and J by 4 bases, with 17 bases of the junction left unmatched. Germline V CDR1 and CDR2: SQVTM, ANQGSEA. CDR3 length: 16 amino acids. Full variable domain (rest looked up from reference TRBV29-1 and TRBJ1-2): SAVISQKPSRDICQRGTSLTIQCQVDSQVTMMFWYRQQPGQSLTLIATANQGSEATYESGFVIDKFPISRPNLTFSTLTVSNMSPEDSSIYLCSVATTRNRGPYGYTFGSGTRLTVV.

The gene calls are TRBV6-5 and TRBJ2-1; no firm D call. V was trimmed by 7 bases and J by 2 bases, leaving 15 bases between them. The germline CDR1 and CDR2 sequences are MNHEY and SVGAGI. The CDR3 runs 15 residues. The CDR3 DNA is TGTGCCAGCAAGTTGGCGGCGCATACCTACAATGAGCAGTTCTTC. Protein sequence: CASKLAAHTYNEQFF.

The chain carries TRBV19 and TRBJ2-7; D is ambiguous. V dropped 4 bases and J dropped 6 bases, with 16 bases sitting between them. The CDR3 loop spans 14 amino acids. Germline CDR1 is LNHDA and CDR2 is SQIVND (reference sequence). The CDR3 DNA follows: TGTGCCAGTAGTAGGTCCCCCACTCTGGGCGAGCAGTACTTC. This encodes CASSRSPTLGEQYF.

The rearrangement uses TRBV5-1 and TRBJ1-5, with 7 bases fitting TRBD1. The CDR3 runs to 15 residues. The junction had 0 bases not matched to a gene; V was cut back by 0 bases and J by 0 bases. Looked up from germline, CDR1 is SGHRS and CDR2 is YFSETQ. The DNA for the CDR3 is TGCGCCAGCAGCTTGGAGGGGGCTAGCAATCAGCCCCAGCATTTT. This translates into CASSLEGASNQPQHF.

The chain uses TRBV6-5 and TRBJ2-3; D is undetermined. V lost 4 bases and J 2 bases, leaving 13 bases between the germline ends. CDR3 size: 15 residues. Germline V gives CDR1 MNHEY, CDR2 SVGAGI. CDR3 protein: CASSSYAQNTDTQYF. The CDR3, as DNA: TGTGCCAGCAGTTCGTACGCCCAGAACACAGATACGCAGTATTTT.

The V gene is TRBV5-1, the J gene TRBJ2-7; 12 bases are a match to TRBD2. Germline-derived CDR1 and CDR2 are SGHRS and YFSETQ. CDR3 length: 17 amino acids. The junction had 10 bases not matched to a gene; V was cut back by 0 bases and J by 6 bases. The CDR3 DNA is TGCGCCAGCAGCTTGGCCAGACTAGCGGGAGCTCCGGTCGAGCAGTACTTC. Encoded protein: CASSLARLAGAPVEQYF.

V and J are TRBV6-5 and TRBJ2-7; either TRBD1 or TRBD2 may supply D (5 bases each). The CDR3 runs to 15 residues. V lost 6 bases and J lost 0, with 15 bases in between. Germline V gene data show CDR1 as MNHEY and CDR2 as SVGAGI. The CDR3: CASSRTGRNSYEQYF. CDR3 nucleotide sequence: TGTGCCAGCAGCCGAACGGGACGGAACTCCTACGAGCAGTACTTC.

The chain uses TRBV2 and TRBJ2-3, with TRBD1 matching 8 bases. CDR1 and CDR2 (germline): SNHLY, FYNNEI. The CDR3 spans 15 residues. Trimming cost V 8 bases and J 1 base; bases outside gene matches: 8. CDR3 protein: CASRGQGQGTDTQYF. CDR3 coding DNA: TGTGCCAGCCGCGGACAGGGTCAAGGCACAGATACGCAGTATTTT.

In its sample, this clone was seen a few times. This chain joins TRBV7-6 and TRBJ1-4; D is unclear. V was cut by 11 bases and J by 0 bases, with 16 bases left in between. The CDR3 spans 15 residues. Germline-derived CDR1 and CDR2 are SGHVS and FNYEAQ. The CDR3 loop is CAVRRWSTTNEKLFF. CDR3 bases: TGTGCCGTCCGACGGTGGAGTACAACTAATGAAAAACTGTTTTTT.

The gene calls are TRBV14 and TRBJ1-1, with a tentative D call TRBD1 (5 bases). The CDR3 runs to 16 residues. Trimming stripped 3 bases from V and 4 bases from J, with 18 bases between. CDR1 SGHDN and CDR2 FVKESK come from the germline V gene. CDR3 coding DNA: TGTGCCAGCAGCCAGGAAGGGGACCCCCGGGGCACTGAAGCTTTCTTT. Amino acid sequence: CASSQEGDPRGTEAFF.

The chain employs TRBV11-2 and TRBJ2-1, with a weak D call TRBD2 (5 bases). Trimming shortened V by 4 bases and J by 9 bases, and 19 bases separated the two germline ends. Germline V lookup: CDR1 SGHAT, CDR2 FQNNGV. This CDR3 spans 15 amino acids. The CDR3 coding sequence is TGTGCCAGCAGCTCGGACTCCTCCTATCAACTTGAGCAGTTCTTC. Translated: CASSSDSSYQLEQFF.

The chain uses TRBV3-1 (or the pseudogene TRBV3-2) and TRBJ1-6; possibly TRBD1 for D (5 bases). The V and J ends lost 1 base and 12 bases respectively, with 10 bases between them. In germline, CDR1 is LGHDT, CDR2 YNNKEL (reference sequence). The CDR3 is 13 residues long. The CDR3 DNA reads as TGTGCCAGCAGCCAAGGGCAGGGTCAACCCCTCCACTTT. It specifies CASSQGQGQPLHF.

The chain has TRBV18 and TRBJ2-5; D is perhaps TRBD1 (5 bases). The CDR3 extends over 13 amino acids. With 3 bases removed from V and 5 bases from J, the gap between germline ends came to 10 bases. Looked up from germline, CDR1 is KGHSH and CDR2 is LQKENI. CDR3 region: CASSPLPGETQYF. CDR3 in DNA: TGTGCCAGCTCACCCCTCCCAGGGGAGACCCAGTACTTC.

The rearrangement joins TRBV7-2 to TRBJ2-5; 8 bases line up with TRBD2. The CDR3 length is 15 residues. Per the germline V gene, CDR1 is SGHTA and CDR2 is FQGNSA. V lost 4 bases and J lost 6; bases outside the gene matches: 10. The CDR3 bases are TGTGCCAGCAGCTCTAAGACCGGGGGGGGCAAGACCCAGTACTTC. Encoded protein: CASSSKTGGGKTQYF.

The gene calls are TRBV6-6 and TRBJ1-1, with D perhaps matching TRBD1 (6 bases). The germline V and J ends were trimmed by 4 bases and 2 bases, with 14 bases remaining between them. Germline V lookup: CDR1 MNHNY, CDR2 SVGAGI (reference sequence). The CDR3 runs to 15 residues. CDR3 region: CASSWSEGGNTEAFF. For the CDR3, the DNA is TGTGCCAGCAGTTGGTCAGAGGGGGGCAACACTGAAGCTTTCTTT.

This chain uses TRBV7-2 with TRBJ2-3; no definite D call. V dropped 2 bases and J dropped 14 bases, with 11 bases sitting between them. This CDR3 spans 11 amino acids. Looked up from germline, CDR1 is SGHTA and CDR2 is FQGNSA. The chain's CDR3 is CASSLIAHPYF. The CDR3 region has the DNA TGTGCCAGCAGCTTAATAGCACACCCGTATTTT.

DNA of the CDR3: TGTGCCAGCAGCGAGGGCGCAAACTATGGCTACACCTTC. Encoded protein: CASSEGANYGYTF. The chain recombines TRBV7-9 with TRBJ1-2; D not resolved. CDR3 length equals 13 residues. Germline CDR1 is SEHNR and CDR2 is FQNEAQ (reference sequence). Trimming stripped 5 bases from V and 2 bases from J, with 9 bases between. The whole variable domain, remainder taken from reference TRBV7-9 and TRBJ1-2, is DTGVSQNPRHKITKRGQNVTFRCDPISEHNRLYWYRQTLGQGPEFLTYFQNEAQLEKSRLLSDRFSAERPKGSFSTLEIQRTEQGDSAMYLCASSEGANYGYTFGSGTRLTVV.

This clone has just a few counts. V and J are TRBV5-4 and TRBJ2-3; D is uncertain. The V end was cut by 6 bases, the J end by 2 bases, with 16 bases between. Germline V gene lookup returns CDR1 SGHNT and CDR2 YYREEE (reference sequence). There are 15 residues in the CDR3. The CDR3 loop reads CASMENHLPTDTQYF. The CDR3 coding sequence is TGTGCCAGCATGGAGAACCACCTACCCACAGATACGCAGTATTTT.

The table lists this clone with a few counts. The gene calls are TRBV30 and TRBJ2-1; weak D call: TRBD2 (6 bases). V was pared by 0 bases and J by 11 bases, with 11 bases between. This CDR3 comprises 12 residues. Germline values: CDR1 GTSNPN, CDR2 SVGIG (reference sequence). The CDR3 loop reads CAWSVLGGKQFF. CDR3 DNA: TGTGCCTGGAGTGTATTGGGGGGAAAGCAGTTCTTC.

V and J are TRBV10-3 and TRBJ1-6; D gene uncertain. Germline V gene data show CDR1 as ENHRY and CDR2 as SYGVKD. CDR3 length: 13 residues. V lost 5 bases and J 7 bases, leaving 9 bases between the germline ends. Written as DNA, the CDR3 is TGTGCCATCAGTTGGGGTAGCAATTCACCCCTCCACTTT. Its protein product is CAISWGSNSPLHF.

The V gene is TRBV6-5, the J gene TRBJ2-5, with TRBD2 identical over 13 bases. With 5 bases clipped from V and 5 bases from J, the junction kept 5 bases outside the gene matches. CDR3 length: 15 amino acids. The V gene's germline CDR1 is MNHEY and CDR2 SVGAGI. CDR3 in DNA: TGTGCCAGCAGTAAGGGACTAGCGGGGACCGAGACCCAGTACTTC. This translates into CASSKGLAGTETQYF.

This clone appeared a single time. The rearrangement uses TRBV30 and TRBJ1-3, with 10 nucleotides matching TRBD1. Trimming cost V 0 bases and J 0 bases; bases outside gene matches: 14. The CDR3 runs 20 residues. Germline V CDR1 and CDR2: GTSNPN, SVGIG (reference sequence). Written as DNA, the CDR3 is TGTGCCTGGAGTGTATGGCGGACAGGGGGACTCCAGAGCTCTGGAAACACCATATATTTT. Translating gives CAWSVWRTGGLQSSGNTIYF.

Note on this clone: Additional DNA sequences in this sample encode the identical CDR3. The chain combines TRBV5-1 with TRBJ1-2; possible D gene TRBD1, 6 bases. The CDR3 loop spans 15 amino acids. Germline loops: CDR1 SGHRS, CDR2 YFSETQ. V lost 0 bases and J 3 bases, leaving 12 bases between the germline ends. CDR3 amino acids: CASSLDSQGHYGYTF. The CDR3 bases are TGCGCCAGCAGCTTGGATTCGCAGGGGCACTATGGCTACACCTTC.

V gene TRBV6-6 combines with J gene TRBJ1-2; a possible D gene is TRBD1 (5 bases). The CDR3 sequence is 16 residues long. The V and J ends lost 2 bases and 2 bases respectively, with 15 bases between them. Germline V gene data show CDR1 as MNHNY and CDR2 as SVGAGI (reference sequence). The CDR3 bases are TGTGCCAGCAGTTACGATCCGGGGAAGGGGAACTATGGCTACACCTTC. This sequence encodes CASSYDPGKGNYGYTF.

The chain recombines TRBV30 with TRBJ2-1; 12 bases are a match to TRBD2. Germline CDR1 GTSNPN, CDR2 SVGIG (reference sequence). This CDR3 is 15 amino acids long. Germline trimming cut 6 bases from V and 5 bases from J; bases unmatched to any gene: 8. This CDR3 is CACGTSGLGNNEQFF. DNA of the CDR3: TGTGCCTGTGGGACTAGCGGGCTTGGCAACAATGAGCAGTTCTTC.

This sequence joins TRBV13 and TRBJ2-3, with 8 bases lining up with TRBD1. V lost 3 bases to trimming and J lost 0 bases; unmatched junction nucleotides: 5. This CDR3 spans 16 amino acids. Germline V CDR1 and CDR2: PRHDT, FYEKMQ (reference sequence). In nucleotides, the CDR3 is TGTGCCAGCAGCTTCAGACAGGGGTCGAGCACAGATACGCAGTATTTT. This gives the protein CASSFRQGSSTDTQYF.